This T cell receptor beta chain was recorded in a study of CD8+ T cells in alopecia areata. Study-level points and caveats: Many expanded lesional clones persisted in scalp and blood during tofacitinib treatment. Uncertainty about whether baseline CD8+ expansion is linked to response remains, with one nonresponder.

As to treatment: oral pan-JAK inhibitor, 5-10 mg twice daily. About this clone: The antigen is not known.

RNA, once extracted, was reverse transcribed into cDNA for use as the sequencing template. The method was immunoSEQ multiplex PCR; TCRdb's version includes in-frame clones alone and lacks a portion of them. The sample carries roughly 180,000 clones, about 55% recorded once. This TCR was sampled from a human donor with alopecia areata. The sample here was CD8+ T cells sorted from blood, taken at week 24, from a patient treated with tofacitinib.

For the CDR3, the DNA is TGTGCCAGCAGCGTAGTGTTCGGGGATGAGCAGTTCTTC. This gives the protein CASSVVFGDEQFF. This rearrangement joins TRBV9 to TRBJ2-1, with D perhaps TRBD2 (5 bases). CDR1 and CDR2 (germline): SGDLS, YYNGEE. V lost 0 bases to trimming and J lost 8 bases, with 9 bases between them. The CDR3 contains 13 residues.